This passage covers 20 T cell receptor beta chains from one sample sequenced in a study of CD8 T cells in Susac syndrome (dated by TCRdb to about 2019). Library preparation employed the immunoSEQ multiplex PCR assay. RNA was extracted with the RNeasy kit and about 0.45 to 1 ug was reverse transcribed using random hexamers. The public reads were reprocessed in TCRdb via fastp at Q25 and MiXCR, keeping in-frame beta chains. All rows with the same CDR3 protein become a single entry with the most common DNA and genes. The sample data list some 77,000 distinct CDR3 sequences, and 85% to 95% of these were observed just once. Clones ranked in the top ten supply approximately 0.52% of the sample. Sequencing was performed on CD4+ T cells from PBMCs. The source is a human donor with Susac syndrome.

CDR3 DNA: TGTGCCAGCTCCCCAGGGGGGCTAGCGGGAGGAGAGACCCAGTACTTC. Its translation: CASSPGGLAGGETQYF. The J gene is TRBJ2-5, the V gene TRBV7-2; TRBD2 agrees at 11 bases. The CDR3 spans 16 residues. Germline V CDR1 and CDR2: SGHTA, FQGNSA. V trimming: 8 bases; J trimming: 4 bases; junction bases outside the gene matches: 12. Filled out from reference TRBV7-2 and TRBJ2-5, the complete variable domain reads GAGVSQSPSNKVTEKGKDVELRCDPISGHTALYWYRQSLGQGLEFLIYFQGNSAPDKSGLPSDRFSAERTGGSVSTLTIQRTQQEDSAVYLCASSPGGLAGGETQYFGPGTRLLVL.

The chain employs TRBV7-6 and TRBJ2-4; perhaps TRBD1 as D (6 bases). V lost 5 bases and J 6 bases, leaving 20 bases between the germline ends. The CDR3 runs to 16 residues. The germline V gene has CDR1 SGHVS and CDR2 FNYEAQ. CDR3 protein: CASSPLALQGRNIQYF. The CDR3 nucleotides are TGTGCCAGCAGCCCCCTGGCTTTGCAGGGGAGAAACATTCAGTACTTC.

The chain recombines TRBV18 with TRBJ1-6, with D maybe TRBD1 (5 bases). The germline V and J ends were trimmed by 4 bases and 0 bases, with 10 bases remaining between them. This CDR3 is built from 16 residues. The V gene's germline CDR1 is KGHSH and CDR2 LQKENI. CDR3 sequence: CASSLDSSSYNSPLHF. CDR3 nucleotides: TGTGCCAGCTCACTTGACAGCAGCTCCTATAATTCACCCCTCCACTTT. Together with reference TRBV18 and TRBJ1-6, the CDR3 gives the full variable domain: NAGVMQNPRHLVRRRGQEARLRCSPMKGHSHVYWYRQLPEEGLKFMVYLQKENIIDESGMPKERFSAEFPKEGPSILRIQQVVRGDSAAYFCASSLDSSSYNSPLHFGNGTRLTVT.

This rearrangement joins TRBV14 to TRBJ2-7, with no clear D. The CDR3 runs 11 residues. V was clipped by 3 bases and J by 2 bases, with 2 bases between them. In germline, CDR1 is SGHDN, CDR2 FVKESK. CDR3 loop: CASSHTYEQYF. The DNA for the CDR3 is TGTGCCAGCAGCCACACCTACGAGCAGTACTTC.

J is TRBJ2-2 and V is TRBV5-1; D is undetermined. The CDR3 runs 12 residues. The V gene lost 6 bases and the J gene lost 6 bases, with 9 bases spanning the gap. CDR1 is SGHRS and CDR2 is YFSETQ in the germline V gene. CDR3 residues: CASTPLSGELFF. The CDR3, as DNA: TGCGCCAGCACCCCACTTTCCGGGGAGCTGTTTTTT.

V usage is TRBV5-1 and J usage is TRBJ2-2; 10 positions agree with TRBD1. The CDR3 loop spans 15 amino acids. With V trimmed by 4 bases and J by 7 bases, 7 bases remained unmatched. Germline loops: CDR1 SGHRS, CDR2 YFSETQ. CDR3 nucleotide sequence: TGCGCCAGCAGCGACCCGGGACAGGGGAACGGGGAGCTGTTTTTT. As protein: CASSDPGQGNGELFF. Full variable domain (outside the CDR3, taken from reference TRBV5-1 and TRBJ2-2): KAGVTQTPRYLIKTRGQQVTLSCSPISGHRSVSWYQQTPGQGLQFLFEYFSETQRNKGNFPGRFSGRQFSNSRSEMNVSTLELGDSALYLCASSDPGQGNGELFFGEGSRLTVL.

The chain is built from TRBV30 and TRBJ1-4, with 8 nucleotides matching TRBD1. Per the germline V gene, CDR1 is GTSNPN and CDR2 is SVGIG (reference sequence). CDR3 size: 13 residues. J was trimmed by 8 bases and V by 7 bases; bases with no gene match: 9. CDR3 DNA sequence: TGTGCCTCCGGGACAGGTCGACAAGAAAAACTGTTTTTT. Translated, it gives CASGTGRQEKLFF.

The V and J genes are TRBV2 and TRBJ2-5; 7 nucleotides line up with TRBD1. Germline V CDR1 and CDR2: SNHLY, FYNNEI. This CDR3 is built from 14 residues. After removal of 7 bases from V and 1 base from J, the junction contained 6 bases not matched to a gene. Written as DNA, the CDR3 is TGTGCCAGCACTTTCGACAGGGTCCAAGAGACCCAGTACTTC. Its protein is CASTFDRVQETQYF.

J is TRBJ1-1 and V is TRBV27; 9 bases line up with TRBD1. The V and J ends lost 5 bases and 4 bases, in that order; junction bases with no gene match: 8. From germline, CDR1 is MNHEY and CDR2 SMNVEV (reference sequence). This CDR3 is 15 amino acids long. The CDR3, as DNA: TGTGCCAGCAGTAGATCCGGGACAGGGATCACTGAAGCTTTCTTT. It encodes CASSRSGTGITEAFF.

The CDR3 region has the DNA TGCAGCGTTGCGACAGGGCCCTACGAGCAGTACTTC. This sequence encodes CSVATGPYEQYF. The chain has TRBV29-1 and TRBJ2-7; the match to TRBD1 covers 7 bases. V lost 4 bases, J lost 2 bases, and 2 bases stayed unmatched. Germline assignment: CDR1 SQVTM and CDR2 ANQGSEA. The CDR3 is 12 residues long.

This clonotype has just one count. This chain joins TRBV29-1 and TRBJ2-5; TRBD2 aligns across 12 bases. Germline lookup yields CDR1 SQVTM and CDR2 ANQGSEA. The CDR3 sequence is 14 residues long. J was trimmed by 2 bases and V by 6 bases; bases with no gene match: 4. The CDR3 reads CSVGLAGWQETQYF. The DNA for the CDR3 is TGCAGCGTCGGACTAGCGGGATGGCAAGAGACCCAGTACTTC.

The V gene is TRBV29-1, the J gene TRBJ2-7, with 10 bases lining up with TRBD1. The trim removed 7 bases at V and 6 bases at J, leaving 12 bases unmatched. Germline CDR1 and CDR2: SQVTM and ANQGSEA. The CDR3 runs to 14 residues. The CDR3: CSATRDRGSFEQYF. The DNA of the CDR3 is TGCAGCGCCACCCGGGACAGGGGATCGTTCGAGCAGTACTTC.

The J gene is TRBJ2-1, the V gene TRBV5-4; 13 positions match TRBD2. Germline V lookup: CDR1 SGHNT, CDR2 YYREEE (reference sequence). CDR3 length: 16 amino acids. The V segment lost 3 bases and the J segment 8 bases; nucleotides outside the gene matches: 8. CDR3 bases: TGTGCCAGCAGCTCAGGGGGGACTAGCGGGAACTATGAGCAGTTCTTC. The encoded protein is CASSSGGTSGNYEQFF.

The rearrangement links TRBV12-3 or TRBV12-4 to TRBJ1-4, with D unresolved. Trimming removed 6 bases at V and 7 bases at J, with 9 bases between. CDR3 size: 12 residues. Here the CDR3 DNA reads TGTGCCAGCAGCCTGAGGGTTGAAAAACTGTTTTTT. Translation: CASSLRVEKLFF.

V is TRBV5-1 and J is TRBJ1-6; 10 nucleotides match TRBD1. Germline assignment: CDR1 SGHRS and CDR2 YFSETQ. The CDR3 consists of 15 residues. The junction had 4 bases not matched to a gene; V was cut back by 2 bases and J by 8 bases. CDR3 bases: TGCGCCAGCAGCTTAGGGGACAGGGGACATTCACCCCTCCACTTT. It encodes CASSLGDRGHSPLHF.

The CDR3 bases are TGTGCCAGCAGCATCAGGGCGGAGGGGAGCCAGTTCTTC. Its protein is CASSIRAEGSQFF. This chain links TRBV7-2 with TRBJ2-1; a weak D match, TRBD2 (6 bases). The CDR3 covers 13 residues. Germline V lookup: CDR1 SGHTA, CDR2 FQGNSA. Trimming removed 5 bases at V and 13 bases at J, with 18 bases between. The variable domain in full, with the rest retrieved from reference TRBV7-2 and TRBJ2-1, is GAGVSQSPSNKVTEKGKDVELRCDPISGHTALYWYRQSLGQGLEFLIYFQGNSAPDKSGLPSDRFSAERTGGSVSTLTIQRTQQEDSAVYLCASSIRAEGSQFFGPGTRLTVL.

J is TRBJ1-6 and V is TRBV9; D uncertain. The CDR3 totals 13 residues. Looked up from germline, CDR1 is SGDLS and CDR2 is YYNGEE. The V gene lost 0 bases and the J gene lost 11 bases, with 9 bases spanning the gap. The chain's CDR3 is CASSVGELTPLHF. The CDR3, as DNA: TGTGCCAGCAGCGTAGGGGAGTTGACACCCCTCCACTTT.

This rearrangement joins TRBV30 to TRBJ1-1; D uncertain. The CDR3 covers 13 residues. Trimming shortened V by 0 bases and J by 6 bases, and 11 bases separated the two germline ends. Germline V gives CDR1 GTSNPN, CDR2 SVGIG (reference sequence). The CDR3 DNA is TGTGCCTGGAGTGTAAGTCCTTGGGCTGAAGCTTTCTTT. Its protein is CAWSVSPWAEAFF.

The V call is TRBV24-1, the J call TRBJ2-1; possible D gene TRBD2, 5 bases. CDR3 length: 18 residues. The germline V and J ends were trimmed by 2 bases and 0 bases, with 16 bases remaining between them. Germline V lookup: CDR1 KGHDR, CDR2 SFDVKD. The DNA for the CDR3 is TGTGCCACCAGTGATTCGAGGGCGAGAAAGGGCTCCTACAATGAGCAGTTCTTC. Translation: CATSDSRARKGSYNEQFF.

This chain connects TRBV27 to TRBJ1-1; a weak D match, TRBD1 (6 bases). The CDR3 is 11 residues long. CDR1 is MNHEY, CDR2 SMNVEV, per germline (reference sequence). Trimming took 4 bases from V and 11 from J, leaving 11 bases between them. The CDR3 sequence is CASSSHRDAFF. The CDR3 DNA follows: TGTGCCAGCAGTTCCCACAGGGACGCTTTCTTT.